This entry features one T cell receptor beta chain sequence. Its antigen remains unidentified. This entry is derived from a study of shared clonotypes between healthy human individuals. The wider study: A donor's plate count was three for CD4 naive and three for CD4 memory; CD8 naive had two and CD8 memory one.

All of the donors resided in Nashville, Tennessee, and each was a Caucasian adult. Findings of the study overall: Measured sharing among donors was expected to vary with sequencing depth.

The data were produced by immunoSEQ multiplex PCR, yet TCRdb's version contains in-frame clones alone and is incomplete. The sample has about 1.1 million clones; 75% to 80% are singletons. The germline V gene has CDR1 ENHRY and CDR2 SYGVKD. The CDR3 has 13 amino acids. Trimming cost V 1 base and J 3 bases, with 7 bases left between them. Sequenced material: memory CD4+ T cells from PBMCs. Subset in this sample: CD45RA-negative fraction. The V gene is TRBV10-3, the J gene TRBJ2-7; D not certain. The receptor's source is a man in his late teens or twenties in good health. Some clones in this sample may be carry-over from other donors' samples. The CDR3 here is CAISELGSYEQYF. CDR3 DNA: TGTGCCATCAGTGAGTTAGGTAGCTACGAGCAGTACTTC.